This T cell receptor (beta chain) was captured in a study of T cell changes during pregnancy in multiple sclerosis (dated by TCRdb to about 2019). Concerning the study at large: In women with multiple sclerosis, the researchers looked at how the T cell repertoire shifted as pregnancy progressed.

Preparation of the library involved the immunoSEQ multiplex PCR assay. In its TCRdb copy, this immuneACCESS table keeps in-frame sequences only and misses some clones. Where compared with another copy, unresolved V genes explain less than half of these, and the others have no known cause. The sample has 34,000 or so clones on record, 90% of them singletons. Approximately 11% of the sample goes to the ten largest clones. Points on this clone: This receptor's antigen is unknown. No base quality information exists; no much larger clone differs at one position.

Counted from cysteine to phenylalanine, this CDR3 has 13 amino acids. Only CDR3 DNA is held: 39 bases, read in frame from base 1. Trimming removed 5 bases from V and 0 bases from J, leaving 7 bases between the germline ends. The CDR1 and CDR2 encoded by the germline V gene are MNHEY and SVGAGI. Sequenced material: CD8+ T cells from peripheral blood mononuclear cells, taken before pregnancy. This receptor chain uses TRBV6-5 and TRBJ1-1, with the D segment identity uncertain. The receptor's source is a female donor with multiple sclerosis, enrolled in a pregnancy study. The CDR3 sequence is CASSPSVNTEAFF. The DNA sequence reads TGTGCCAGCAGTCCGTCAGTGAACACTGAAGCTTTCTTT.